This paragraph reports one T cell receptor beta chain. The CDR3 totals 16 residues. The junction had 6 bases not matched to a gene; V was cut back by 6 bases and J by 0 bases. This sample is drawn from a study of immune reconstitution after stem cell transplant in scleroderma. TCRdb analysed the RT-PCR reads with MiXCR anew, one entry per CDR3 protein. The profile shows about 5,600 distinct CDR3 sequences, 6.5% to 10% of them singletons. Specimen collection occurred before or after autologous hematopoietic stem cell transplantation (not recorded which). The chain has TRBV12-3 or TRBV12-4 and TRBJ2-1; 9 bases are a match to TRBD1. The TCR sequence derives from a male donor with systemic sclerosis. The CDR3 DNA sequence: TGTGCCAGCAGGCGTCCGGGACAGGGCTCCTACAATGAGCAGTTCTTC. Protein sequence: CASRRPGQGSYNEQFF.